This T cell receptor beta chain originates from a study of CD8 T cells in Susac syndrome. Findings and caveats of the study: An acknowledgment was made by the study that its TCR sequencing and HLA analysis involved relatively few individuals.

It was with random hexamers that about 0.45 to 1 ug RNA was reverse transcribed. Amplification of the TCR beta CDR3 was carried out by immunoSEQ multiplex PCR, which spanned a total of 54 Vbeta and 13 Jbeta segments. TCRdb reprocessed the immunoSEQ multiplex PCR reads with MiXCR, giving one entry per CDR3 protein. The data contain 45,000 to 60,000 distinct CDR3 sequences, roughly 93% of them singletons. A word on this clonotype: Antigen specificity is unknown.

This CDR3 spans 13 amino acids. Per germline, CDR1 SGDLS and CDR2 YYNGEE. Trimming took off 4 bases at V and 0 bases at J, with 7 bases between the two ends. It was treatment-naive patients with stable or active relapsing-remitting disease who made up the multiple sclerosis controls. Negative isolation yielded the CD8+ and CD4+ T cells, while FACS enriched the TEMRA cells. This TCR was recovered from a human donor with multiple sclerosis. The V call is TRBV9, the J call TRBJ1-1; D ambiguous. Sequencing input: CD8+ T cells from PBMCs. The CDR3 reads CASSYTVNTEAFF. Written as DNA, the CDR3 is TGTGCCAGCAGCTATACAGTGAACACTGAAGCTTTCTTT.